This T cell receptor beta chain was obtained from a study of blood T cell repertoires in COVID-19. Study-level background: Collection of acute and convalescent COVID-19 samples took place in the United States, Italy and Spain. T cells, B-cell-depleted T cells, or PBMCs supplied cDNA or gDNA.

CDR3 length: 15 amino acids. Per the germline V gene, CDR1 is LGHNA and CDR2 is YNFKEQ. Trimming shortened V by 0 bases and J by 1 base, and 10 bases separated the two germline ends. In the source study's methods: Researchers report that nucleated cell counts were estimated from reference gene primer amplification. The data were produced by immunoSEQ multiplex PCR, yet TCRdb's version contains in-frame clones alone and is incomplete. Clonal size and the V and J genes are those of that table, whereas D and trimming came from the DNA. This table holds roughly 200,000 clones, about 83% found once. This chain uses TRBV4-2 with TRBJ2-7; TRBD2 is a possible D gene (5 bases). The TCR sequence derives from a human donor in a cohort sampled during active COVID-19. Sequencing was done on a sample of peripheral blood. DNA for the CDR3: TGTGCCAGCAGCCAAGATTTGGCGGGTTCCTACGAGCAGTACTTC. It codes for CASSQDLAGSYEQYF.